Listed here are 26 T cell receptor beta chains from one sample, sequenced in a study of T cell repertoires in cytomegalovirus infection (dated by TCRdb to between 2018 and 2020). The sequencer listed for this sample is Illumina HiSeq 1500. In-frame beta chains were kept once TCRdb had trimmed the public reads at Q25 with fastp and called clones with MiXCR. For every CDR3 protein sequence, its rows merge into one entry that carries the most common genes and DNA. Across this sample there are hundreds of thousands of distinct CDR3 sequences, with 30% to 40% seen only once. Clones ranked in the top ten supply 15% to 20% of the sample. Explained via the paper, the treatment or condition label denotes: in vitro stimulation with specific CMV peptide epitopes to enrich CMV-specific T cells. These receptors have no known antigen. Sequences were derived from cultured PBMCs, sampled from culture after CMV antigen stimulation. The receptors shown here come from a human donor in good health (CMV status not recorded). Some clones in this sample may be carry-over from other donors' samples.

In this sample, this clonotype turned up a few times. The CDR3: CASSQDPMTSGRVQQYF. The CDR3 DNA follows: TGCGCCAGCAGCCAAGACCCCATGACTAGCGGGAGGGTTCAGCAGTACTTC. This chain uses TRBV4-1 with TRBJ2-7; TRBD2 matches 14 bases. V gave up 0 bases and J gave up 8 bases; unmatched junction bases: 9. CDR1 is MGHRA, CDR2 YSYEKL, per germline. The CDR3 runs 17 residues.

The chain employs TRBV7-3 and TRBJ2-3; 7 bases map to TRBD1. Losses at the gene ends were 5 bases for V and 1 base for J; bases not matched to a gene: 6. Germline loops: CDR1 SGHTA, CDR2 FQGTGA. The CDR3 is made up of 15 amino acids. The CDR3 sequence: CASSPSQGGTDTQYF. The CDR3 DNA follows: TGTGCCAGCAGCCCGTCGCAGGGGGGCACAGATACGCAGTATTTT.

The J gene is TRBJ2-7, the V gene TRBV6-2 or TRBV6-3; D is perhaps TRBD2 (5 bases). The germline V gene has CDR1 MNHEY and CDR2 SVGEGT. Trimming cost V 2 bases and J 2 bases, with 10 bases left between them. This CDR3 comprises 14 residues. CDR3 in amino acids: CASSYAEVPYEQYF. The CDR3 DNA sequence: TGTGCCAGCAGTTACGCGGAGGTGCCCTACGAGCAGTACTTC.

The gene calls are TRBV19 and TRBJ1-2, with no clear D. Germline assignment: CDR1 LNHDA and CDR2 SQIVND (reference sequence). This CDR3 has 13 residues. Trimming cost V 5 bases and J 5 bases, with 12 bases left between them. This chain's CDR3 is CASSARTLYGYTF. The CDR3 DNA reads TGTGCCAGTAGTGCTCGGACCCTGTATGGCTACACCTTC.

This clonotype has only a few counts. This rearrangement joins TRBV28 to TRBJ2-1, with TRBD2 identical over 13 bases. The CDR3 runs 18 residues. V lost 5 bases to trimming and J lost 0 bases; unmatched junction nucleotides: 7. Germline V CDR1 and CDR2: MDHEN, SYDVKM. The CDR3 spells CASSRGLAGRSSYNEQFF. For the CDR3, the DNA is TGTGCCAGCAGTAGGGGACTAGCGGGGAGGAGCTCCTACAATGAGCAGTTCTTC.

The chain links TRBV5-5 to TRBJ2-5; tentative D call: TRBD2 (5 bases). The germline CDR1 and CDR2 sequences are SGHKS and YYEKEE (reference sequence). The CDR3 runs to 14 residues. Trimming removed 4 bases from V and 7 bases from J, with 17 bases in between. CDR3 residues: CASSQRTSVGTQYF. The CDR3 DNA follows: TGTGCCAGCAGCCAAAGAACTAGTGTCGGGACCCAGTACTTC.

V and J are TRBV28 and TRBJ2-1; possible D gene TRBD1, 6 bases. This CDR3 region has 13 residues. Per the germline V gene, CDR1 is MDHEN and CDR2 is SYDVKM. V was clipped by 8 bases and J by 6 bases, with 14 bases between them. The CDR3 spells CASERGSGNEQFF. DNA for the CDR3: TGTGCCAGCGAGAGGGGGTCCGGCAATGAGCAGTTCTTC.

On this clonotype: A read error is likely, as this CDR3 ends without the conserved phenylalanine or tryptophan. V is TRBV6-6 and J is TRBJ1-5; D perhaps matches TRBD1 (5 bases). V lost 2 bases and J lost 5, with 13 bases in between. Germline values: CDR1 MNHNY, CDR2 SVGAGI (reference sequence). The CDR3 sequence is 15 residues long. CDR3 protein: CASSYGRTLYQPQHL. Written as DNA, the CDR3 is TGTGCCAGCAGTTACGGCCGGACACTTTATCAGCCCCAGCATTTG.

CDR3 in amino acids: CASSLAQGRGYTF. The CDR3 coding sequence is TGTGCCAGCAGTTTGGCACAGGGGCGAGGCTACACCTTC. The V and J genes are TRBV12-3 or TRBV12-4 and TRBJ1-2; 7 bases are shared with TRBD1. CDR3 length equals 13 residues. Trimming removed 3 bases from V and 8 bases from J; junction bases left unmatched: 6.

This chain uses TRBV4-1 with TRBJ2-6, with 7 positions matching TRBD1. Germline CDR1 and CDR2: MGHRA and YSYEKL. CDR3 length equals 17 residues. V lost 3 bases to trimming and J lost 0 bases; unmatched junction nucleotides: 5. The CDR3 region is CASSQTGSSSGANVLTF. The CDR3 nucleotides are TGCGCCAGCAGCCAGACAGGGAGCAGCTCTGGGGCCAACGTCCTGACTTTC.

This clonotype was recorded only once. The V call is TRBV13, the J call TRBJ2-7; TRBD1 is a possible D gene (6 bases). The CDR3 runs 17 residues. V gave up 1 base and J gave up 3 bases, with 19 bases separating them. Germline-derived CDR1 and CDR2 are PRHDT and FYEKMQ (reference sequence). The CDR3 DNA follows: TGTGCCAGCAGCTTAGCGTACGGCAGGGGCCAAGGCTACGAGCAGTACTTC. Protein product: CASSLAYGRGQGYEQYF.

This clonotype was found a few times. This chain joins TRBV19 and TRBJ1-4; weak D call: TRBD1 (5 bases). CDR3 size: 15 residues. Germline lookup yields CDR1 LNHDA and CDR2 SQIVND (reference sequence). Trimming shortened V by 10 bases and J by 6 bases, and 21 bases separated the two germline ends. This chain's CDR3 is CATSPRQGGDEKLFF. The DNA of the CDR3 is TGTGCCACCTCCCCCCGGCAGGGAGGCGATGAAAAACTGTTTTTT.

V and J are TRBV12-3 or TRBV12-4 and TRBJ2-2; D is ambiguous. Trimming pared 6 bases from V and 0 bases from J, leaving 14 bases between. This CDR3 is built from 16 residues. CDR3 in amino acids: CASRLYQQTNTGELFF. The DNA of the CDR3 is TGTGCCAGCAGGCTGTATCAGCAAACGAACACCGGGGAGCTGTTTTTT.

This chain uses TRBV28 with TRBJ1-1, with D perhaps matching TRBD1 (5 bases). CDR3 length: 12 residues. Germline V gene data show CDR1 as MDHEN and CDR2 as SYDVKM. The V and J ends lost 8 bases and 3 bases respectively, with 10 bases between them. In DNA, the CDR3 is TGTGCCAGCGGGACCCCCTACACTGAAGCTTTCTTT. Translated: CASGTPYTEAFF.

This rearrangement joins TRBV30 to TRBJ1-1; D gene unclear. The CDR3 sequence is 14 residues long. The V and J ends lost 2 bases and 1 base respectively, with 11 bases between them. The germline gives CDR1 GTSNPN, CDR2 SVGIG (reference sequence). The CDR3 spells CAWSKSTPNTEAFF. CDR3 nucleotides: TGTGCCTGGAGTAAATCGACACCGAACACTGAAGCTTTCTTT. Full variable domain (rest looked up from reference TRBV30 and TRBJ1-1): SQTIHQWPATLVQPVGSPLSLECTVEGTSNPNLYWYRQAAGRGLQLLFYSVGIGQISSEVPQNLSASRPQDRQFILSSKKLLLSDSGFYLCAWSKSTPNTEAFFGQGTRLTVV.

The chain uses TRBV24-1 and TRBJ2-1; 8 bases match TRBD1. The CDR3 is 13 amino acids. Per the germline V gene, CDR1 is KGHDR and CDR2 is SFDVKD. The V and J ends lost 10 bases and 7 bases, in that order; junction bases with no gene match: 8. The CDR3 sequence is CATTGGGRNEQFF. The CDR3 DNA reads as TGTGCCACTACAGGGGGAGGAAGGAATGAGCAGTTCTTC.

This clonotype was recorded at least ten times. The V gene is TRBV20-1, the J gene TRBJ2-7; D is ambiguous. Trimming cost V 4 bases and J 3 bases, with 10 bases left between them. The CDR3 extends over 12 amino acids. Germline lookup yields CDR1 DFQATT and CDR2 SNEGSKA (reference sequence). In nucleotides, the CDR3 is TGCAGTGCTAAGAAGAATAACTACGAGCAGTACTTC. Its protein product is CSAKKNNYEQYF.

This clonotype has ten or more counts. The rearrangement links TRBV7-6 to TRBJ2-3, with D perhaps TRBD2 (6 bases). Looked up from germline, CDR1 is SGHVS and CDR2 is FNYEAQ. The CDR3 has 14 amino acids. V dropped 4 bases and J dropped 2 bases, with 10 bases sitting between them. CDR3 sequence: CASSSAGPTDTQYF. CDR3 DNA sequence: TGTGCCAGCAGCTCCGCGGGACCCACAGATACGCAGTATTTT.

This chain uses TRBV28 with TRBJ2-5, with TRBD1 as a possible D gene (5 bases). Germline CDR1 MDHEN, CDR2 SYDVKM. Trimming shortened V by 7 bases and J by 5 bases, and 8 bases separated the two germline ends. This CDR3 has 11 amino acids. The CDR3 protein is CASKNRETQYF. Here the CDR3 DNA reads TGTGCCAGCAAAAACAGGGAGACCCAGTACTTC.

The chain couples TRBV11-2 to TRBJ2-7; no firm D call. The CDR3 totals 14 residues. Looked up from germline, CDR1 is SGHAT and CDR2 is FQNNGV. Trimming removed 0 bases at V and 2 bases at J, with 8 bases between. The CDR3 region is CASSLDKGPYEQYF. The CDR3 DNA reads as TGTGCCAGCAGCTTAGACAAGGGCCCCTACGAGCAGTACTTC.

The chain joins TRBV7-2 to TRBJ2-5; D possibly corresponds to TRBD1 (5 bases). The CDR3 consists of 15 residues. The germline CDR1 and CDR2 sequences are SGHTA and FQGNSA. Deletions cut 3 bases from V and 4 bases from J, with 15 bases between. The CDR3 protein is CASSFSGLALETQYF. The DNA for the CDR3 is TGTGCCAGCAGCTTCTCAGGGCTCGCCTTAGAGACCCAGTACTTC.

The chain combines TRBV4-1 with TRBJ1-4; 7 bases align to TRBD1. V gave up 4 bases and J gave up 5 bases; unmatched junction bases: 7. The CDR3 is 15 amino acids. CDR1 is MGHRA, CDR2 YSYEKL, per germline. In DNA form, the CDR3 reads TGCGCCAGCAGCCCTGCAGGGGGTCGGAATGAAAAACTGTTTTTT. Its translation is CASSPAGGRNEKLFF.

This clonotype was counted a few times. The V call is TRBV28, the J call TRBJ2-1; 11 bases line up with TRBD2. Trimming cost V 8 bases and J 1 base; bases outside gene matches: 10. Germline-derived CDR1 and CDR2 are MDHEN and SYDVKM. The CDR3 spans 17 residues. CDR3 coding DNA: TGTGCCAGCGGAATTAGACTAGCGGGGATATCCTACAATGAGCAGTTCTTC. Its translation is CASGIRLAGISYNEQFF.

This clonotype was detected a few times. The CDR3 loop is CASSSSPTGDSPLHF. Written as DNA, the CDR3 is TGTGCCAGCAGCTCCAGCCCTACAGGGGACTCACCCCTCCACTTT. V is TRBV11-1 and J is TRBJ1-6; 7 bases line up with TRBD1. Germline lookup yields CDR1 SGHAT and CDR2 FQDESV (reference sequence). This CDR3 is built from 15 residues. The V gene end was trimmed by 4 bases and the J gene end by 10 bases; junction bases not matched to a gene: 10.

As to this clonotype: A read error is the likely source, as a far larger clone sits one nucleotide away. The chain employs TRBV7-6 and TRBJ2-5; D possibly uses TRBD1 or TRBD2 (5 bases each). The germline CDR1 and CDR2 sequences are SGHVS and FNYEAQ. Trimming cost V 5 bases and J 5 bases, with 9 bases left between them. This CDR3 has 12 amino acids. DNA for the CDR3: TGTGCCAGCAGCCCCTGGGGGGAGACCCAGTACTTC. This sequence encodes CASSPWGETQYF. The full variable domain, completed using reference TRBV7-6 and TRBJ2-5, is GAGVSQSPRYKVTKRGQDVALRCDPISGHVSLYWYRQALGQGPEFLTYFNYEAQQDKSGLPNDRFSAERPEGSISTLTIQRTEQRDSAMYRCASSPWGETQYFGPGTRLLVL.

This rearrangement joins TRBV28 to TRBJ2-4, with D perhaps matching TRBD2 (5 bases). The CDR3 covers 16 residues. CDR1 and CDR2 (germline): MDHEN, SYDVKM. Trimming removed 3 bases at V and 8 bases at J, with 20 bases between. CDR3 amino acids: CASSLGSATKRDIQYF. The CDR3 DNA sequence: TGTGCCAGCAGTTTGGGCTCGGCCACGAAGAGGGACATTCAGTACTTC.